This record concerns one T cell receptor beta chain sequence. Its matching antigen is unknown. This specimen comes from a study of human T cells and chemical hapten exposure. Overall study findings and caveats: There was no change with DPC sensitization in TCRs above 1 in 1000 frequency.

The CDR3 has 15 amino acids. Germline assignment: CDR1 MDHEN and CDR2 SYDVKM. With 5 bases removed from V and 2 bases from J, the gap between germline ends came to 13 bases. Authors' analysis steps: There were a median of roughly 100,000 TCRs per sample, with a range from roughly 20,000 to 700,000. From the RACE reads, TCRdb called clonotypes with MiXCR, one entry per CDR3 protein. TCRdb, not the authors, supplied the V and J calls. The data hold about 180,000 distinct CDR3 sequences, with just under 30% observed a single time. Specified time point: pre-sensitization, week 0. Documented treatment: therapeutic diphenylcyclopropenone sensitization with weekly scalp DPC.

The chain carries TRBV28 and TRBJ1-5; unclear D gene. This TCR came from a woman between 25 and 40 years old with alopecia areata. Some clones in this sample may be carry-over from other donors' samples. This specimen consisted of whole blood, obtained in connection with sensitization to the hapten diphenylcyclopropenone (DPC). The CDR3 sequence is CASSLGSGGNQPQHF. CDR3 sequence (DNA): TGTGCCAGCAGTCTTGGTAGCGGGGGCAATCAGCCCCAGCATTTT.